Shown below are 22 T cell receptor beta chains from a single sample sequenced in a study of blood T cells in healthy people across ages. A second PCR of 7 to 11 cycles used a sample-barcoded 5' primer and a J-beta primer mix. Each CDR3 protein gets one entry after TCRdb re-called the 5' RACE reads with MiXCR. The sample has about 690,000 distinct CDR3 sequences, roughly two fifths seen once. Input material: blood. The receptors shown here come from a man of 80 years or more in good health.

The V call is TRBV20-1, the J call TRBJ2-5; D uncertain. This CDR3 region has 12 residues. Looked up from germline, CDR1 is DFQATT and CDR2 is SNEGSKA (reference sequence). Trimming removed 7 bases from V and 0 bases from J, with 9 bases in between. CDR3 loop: CSGTENQETQYF. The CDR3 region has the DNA TGCAGTGGTACAGAAAACCAAGAGACCCAGTACTTC.

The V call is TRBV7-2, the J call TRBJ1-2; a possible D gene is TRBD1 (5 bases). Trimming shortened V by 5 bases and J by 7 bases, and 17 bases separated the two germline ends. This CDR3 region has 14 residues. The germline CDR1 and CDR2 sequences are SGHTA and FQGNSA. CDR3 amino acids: CASSPLDKAGGYTF. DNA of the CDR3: TGTGCCAGCAGCCCGCTGGACAAGGCGGGTGGCTACACCTTC.

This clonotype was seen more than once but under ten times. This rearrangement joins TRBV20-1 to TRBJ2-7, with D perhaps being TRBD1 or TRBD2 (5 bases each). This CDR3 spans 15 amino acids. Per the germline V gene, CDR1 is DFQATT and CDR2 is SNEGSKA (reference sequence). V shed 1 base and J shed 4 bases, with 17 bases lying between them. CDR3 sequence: CSARGGTPTSYEQYF. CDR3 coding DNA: TGCAGTGCTAGAGGAGGGACCCCAACCTCGTACGAGCAGTACTTC.

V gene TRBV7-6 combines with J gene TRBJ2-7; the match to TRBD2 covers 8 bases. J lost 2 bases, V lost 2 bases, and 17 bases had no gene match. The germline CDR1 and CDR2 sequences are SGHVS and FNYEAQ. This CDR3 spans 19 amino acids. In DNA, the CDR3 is TGTGCCAGCAGCTTAAGCCCGGGAGGTAGCGGGGCCCCGACCTACGAGCAGTACTTC. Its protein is CASSLSPGGSGAPTYEQYF. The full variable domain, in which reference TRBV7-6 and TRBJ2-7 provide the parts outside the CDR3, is GAGVSQSPRYKVTKRGQDVALRCDPISGHVSLYWYRQALGQGPEFLTYFNYEAQQDKSGLPNDRFSAERPEGSISTLTIQRTEQRDSAMYRCASSLSPGGSGAPTYEQYFGPGTRLTVT.

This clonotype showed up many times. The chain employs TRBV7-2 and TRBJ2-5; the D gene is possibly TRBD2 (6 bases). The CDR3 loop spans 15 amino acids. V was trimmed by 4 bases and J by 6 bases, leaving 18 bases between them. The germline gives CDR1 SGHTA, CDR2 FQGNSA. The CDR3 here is CASSSITSPGQTQYF. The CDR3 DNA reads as TGTGCCAGCAGCTCGATCACTAGCCCGGGGCAGACCCAGTACTTC.

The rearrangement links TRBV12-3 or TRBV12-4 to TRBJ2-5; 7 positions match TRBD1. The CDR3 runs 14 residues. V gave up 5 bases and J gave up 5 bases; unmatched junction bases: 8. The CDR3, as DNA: TGTGCCAGCAGTCCTAGACAGGGTTGGGAGACCCAGTACTTC. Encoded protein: CASSPRQGWETQYF.

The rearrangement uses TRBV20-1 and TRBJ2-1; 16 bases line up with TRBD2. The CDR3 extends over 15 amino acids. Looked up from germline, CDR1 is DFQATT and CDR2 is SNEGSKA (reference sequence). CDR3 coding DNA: TGCAGCCCTCACCTGGGACTAGCGGGAGGGAATGAGCAGTTCTTC. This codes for CSPHLGLAGGNEQFF.

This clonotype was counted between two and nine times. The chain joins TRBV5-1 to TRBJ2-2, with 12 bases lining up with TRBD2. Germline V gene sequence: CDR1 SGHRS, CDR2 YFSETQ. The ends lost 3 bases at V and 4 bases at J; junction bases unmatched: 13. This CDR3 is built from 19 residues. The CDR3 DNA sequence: TGCGCCAGCAGCTCCGGGACTAGCGGGCTCACCGGGGGCACCGGGGAGCTGTTTTTT. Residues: CASSSGTSGLTGGTGELFF.

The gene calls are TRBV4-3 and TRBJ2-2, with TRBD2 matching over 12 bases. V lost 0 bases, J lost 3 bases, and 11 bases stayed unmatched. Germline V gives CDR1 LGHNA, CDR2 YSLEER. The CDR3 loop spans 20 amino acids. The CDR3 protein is CASSQEFLAGGRRDTGELFF. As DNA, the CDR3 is TGCGCCAGCAGCCAAGAGTTCCTAGCGGGGGGGAGGAGGGACACCGGGGAGCTGTTTTTT.

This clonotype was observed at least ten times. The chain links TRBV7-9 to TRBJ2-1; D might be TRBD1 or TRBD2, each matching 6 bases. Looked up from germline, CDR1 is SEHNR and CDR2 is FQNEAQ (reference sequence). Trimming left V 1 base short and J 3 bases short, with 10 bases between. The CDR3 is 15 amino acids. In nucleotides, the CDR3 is TGTGCCAGCAGCTTAGAAGGGGGGAACTACAATGAGCAGTTCTTC. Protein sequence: CASSLEGGNYNEQFF.

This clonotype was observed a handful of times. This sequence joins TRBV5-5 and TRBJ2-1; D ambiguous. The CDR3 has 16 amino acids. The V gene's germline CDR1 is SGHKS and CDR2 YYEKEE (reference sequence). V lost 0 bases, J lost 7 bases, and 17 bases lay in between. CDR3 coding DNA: TGTGCCAGCAGCTTGGTATACGGCCTCCCCGGGAATGAGCAGTTCTTC. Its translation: CASSLVYGLPGNEQFF. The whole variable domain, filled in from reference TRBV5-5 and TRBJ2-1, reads DAGVTQSPTHLIKTRGQQVTLRCSPISGHKSVSWYQQVLGQGPQFIFQYYEKEERGRGNFPDRFSARQFPNYSSELNVNALLLGDSALYLCASSLVYGLPGNEQFFGPGTRLTVL.

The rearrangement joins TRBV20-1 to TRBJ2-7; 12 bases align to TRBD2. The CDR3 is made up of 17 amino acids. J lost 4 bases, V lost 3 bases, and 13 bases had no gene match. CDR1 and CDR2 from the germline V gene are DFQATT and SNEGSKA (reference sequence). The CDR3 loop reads CSASPLRLAGDIYEQYF. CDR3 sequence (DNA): TGCAGTGCTAGTCCGCTAAGACTAGCGGGAGATATATACGAGCAGTACTTC.

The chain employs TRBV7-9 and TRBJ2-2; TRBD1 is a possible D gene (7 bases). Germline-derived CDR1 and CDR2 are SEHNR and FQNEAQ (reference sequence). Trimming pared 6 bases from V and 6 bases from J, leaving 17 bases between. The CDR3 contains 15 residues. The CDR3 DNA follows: TGTGCCAGCAGTTGGGGGGACAGAAGTTCCGGGGAGCTGTTTTTT. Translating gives CASSWGDRSSGELFF.

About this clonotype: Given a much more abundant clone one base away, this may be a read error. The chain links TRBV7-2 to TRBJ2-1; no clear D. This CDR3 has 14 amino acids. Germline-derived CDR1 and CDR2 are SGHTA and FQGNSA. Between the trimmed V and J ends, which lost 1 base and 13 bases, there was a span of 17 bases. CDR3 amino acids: CASSLGLGQETQFF. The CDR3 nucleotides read TGTGCCAGCAGCTTAGGTCTAGGGCAAGAGACCCAGTTCTTC.

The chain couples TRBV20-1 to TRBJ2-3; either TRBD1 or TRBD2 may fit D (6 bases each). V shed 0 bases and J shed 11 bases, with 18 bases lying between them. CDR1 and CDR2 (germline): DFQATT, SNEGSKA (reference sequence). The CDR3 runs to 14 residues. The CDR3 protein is CSARDRGETSGQYF. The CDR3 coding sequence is TGCAGTGCTAGAGATAGGGGGGAAACGTCCGGGCAGTATTTT.

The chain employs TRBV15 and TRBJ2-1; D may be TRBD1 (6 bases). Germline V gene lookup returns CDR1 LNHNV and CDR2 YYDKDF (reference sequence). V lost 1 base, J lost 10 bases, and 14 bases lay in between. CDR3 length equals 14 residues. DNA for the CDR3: TGTGCCACCAGCAGAGTCGGGGACATCATGGAGCAGTTCTTC. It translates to CATSRVGDIMEQFF. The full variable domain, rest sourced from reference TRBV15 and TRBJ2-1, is DAMVIQNPRYQVTQFGKPVTLSCSQTLNHNVMYWYQQKSSQAPKLLFHYYDKDFNNEADTPDNFQSRRPNTSFCFLDIRSPGLGDTAMYLCATSRVGDIMEQFFGPGTRLTVL.

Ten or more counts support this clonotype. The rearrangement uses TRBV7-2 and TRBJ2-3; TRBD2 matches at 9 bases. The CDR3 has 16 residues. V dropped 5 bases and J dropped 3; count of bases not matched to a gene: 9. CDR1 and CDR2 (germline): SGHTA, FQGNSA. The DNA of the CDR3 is TGTGCCAGCAGCCCGAGGGCGGGGGGGATGACAGATACGCAGTATTTT. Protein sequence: CASSPRAGGMTDTQYF.

CDR3 sequence reads: CASSSSSSPDTQYF. The CDR3 nucleotides read TGTGCCAGCAGTTCATCCTCTAGCCCAGATACGCAGTATTTT. The chain carries TRBV7-2 and TRBJ2-3, with D possibly being TRBD2 (5 bases). Trimming took 6 bases from V and 4 from J, leaving 14 bases between them. Germline V lookup: CDR1 SGHTA, CDR2 FQGNSA. CDR3 length: 14 residues.

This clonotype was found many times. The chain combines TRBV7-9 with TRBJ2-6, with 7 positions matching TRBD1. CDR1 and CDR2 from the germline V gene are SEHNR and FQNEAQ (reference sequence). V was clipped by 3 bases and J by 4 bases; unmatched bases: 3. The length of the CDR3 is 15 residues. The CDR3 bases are TGTGCCAGCAGCTTGGGGACAGCAGGGGCCAACGTCCTGACTTTC. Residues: CASSLGTAGANVLTF.

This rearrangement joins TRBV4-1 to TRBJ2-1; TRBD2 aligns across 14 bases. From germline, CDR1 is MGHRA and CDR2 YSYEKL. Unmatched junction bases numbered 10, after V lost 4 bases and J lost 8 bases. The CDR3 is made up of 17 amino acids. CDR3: CASSPDTGLAGEDEQFF. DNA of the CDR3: TGCGCCAGCAGCCCAGATACGGGACTAGCGGGGGAGGATGAGCAGTTCTTC.

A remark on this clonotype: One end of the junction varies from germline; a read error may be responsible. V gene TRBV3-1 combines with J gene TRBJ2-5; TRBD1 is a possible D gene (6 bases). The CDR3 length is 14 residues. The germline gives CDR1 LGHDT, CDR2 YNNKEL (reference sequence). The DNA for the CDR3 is TGTGCCAGCAGCGAAGAGCGCAGGCACAGGGAGCAGTACTTC. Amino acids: CASSEERRHREQYF.

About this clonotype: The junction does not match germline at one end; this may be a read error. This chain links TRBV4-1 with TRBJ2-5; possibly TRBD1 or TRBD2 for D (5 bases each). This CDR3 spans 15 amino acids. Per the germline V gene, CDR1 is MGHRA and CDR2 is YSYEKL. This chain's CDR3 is CASGQDRMRGHEQYF. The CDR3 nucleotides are TGCGCCAGCGGCCAAGATCGAATGAGGGGCCATGAGCAGTACTTC.